These T cell receptor beta chains were read from a single sample in a study of control samples from healthy donors and cancer patients. Generated by immunoSEQ multiplex PCR, the TCRdb table keeps only in-frame clones and is missing some. The sample shows roughly 27,000 clones, approximately 91% of them seen only once. Sequenced input: PBMCs. All receptors come from a man aged 45-60 years with lung cancer. The CDR3 runs from the conserved cysteine through the conserved F or W. A D gene is named only where the DNA matches it firmly. Rows give clone size only sometimes, using once, few, many, or a class for an expanded clone.

d_gene	j_gene	abundance	v_gene	CDR3nt	CDR3aa
-	TRBJ2-5	-	TRBV6-5	TGTGCCAGCAGTTCCCAGGGACTTCACGGGGAGACCCAGTACTTC	CASSSQGLHGETQYF
TRBD2	TRBJ2-1	-	TRBV7-3	TGTGCCAGCAGCTTCCTAGCGGGGGAGTCCTACAATGAGCAGTTCTTC	CASSFLAGESYNEQFF
-	TRBJ1-1	-	TRBV5-5	TGTGCCAGCCGAGACCTCCGGGACGACACTGAAGCTTTCTTT	CASRDLRDDTEAFF
TRBD1	TRBJ1-4	-	TRBV14	TGTGCCAGCAGCCAAGGCAGGACAGGGGGCGAAAAACTGTTTTTT	CASSQGRTGGEKLFF
-	TRBJ1-1	-	TRBV13	TGTGCCAGCAGCTACCCGTCCAGGAGCACTGAAGCTTTCTTT	CASSYPSRSTEAFF
TRBD2	TRBJ2-3	-	TRBV7-2	TGTGCCAGCAACACCAGGGTGAGCGGGGGGGCAGATACGCAGTATTTT	CASNTRVSGGADTQYF
TRBD2	TRBJ2-3	-	TRBV24-1	TGTACCACCAGTGGGGGGGTGGCAGATACGCAGTATTTT	CTTSGGVADTQYF
-	TRBJ1-4	-	TRBV5-4	TGTGCCAGCAGCTTGGGAGGGGGGGAAAAACTGTTTTTT	CASSLGGGEKLFF
-	TRBJ1-1	-	TRBV7-9	TGTGCCAGCAGCTTAACTCCCGGGATGCTGAACACTGAAGCTTTCTTT	CASSLTPGMLNTEAFF
-	TRBJ2-5	-	TRBV28	TGTGCCAGCAGTTTGTCTCAGGGCCAAGAGACCCAGTACTTC	CASSLSQGQETQYF
-	TRBJ1-2	-	TRBV20-1	TGCAGTGCAGGGAGCTATGGCTACACCTTC	CSAGSYGYTF
-	TRBJ2-3	-	TRBV3-1/TRBV3-2	TGTGCCAGCAGCCAAGGGTCGGCATTTACGCAGTATTTT	CASSQGSAFTQYF
-	TRBJ1-4	-	TRBV18	TGTGCCAGCTCACCACCGACCACAACTAATGAAAAACTGTTTTTT	CASSPPTTTNEKLFF
-	TRBJ2-7	-	TRBV5-5	TGTGCCAGCAGCCCAGACGTAACGATGCGGGGGCGCTACGAGCAGTACTTC	CASSPDVTMRGRYEQYF
TRBD1	TRBJ1-1	-	TRBV7-9	TGTGCCAGCAGCACCCGGGACAGGGGGCTTGAAGCTTTCTTT	CASSTRDRGLEAFF
-	TRBJ1-1	-	TRBV4-1	TGCGCCAGCAGCCATTTTACGGAGAACACTGAAGCTTTCTTT	CASSHFTENTEAFF
-	TRBJ2-3	once	TRBV7-9	TGTGCCAGCAGCTTAGATCATCCGCCTACCACAGATACGCAGTATTTT	CASSLDHPPTTDTQYF
TRBD1	TRBJ1-5	-	TRBV24-1	TGTGCCACCAGTGAACCAGGGGGCGAGTCTCAGCCCCAGCATTTT	CATSEPGGESQPQHF
-	TRBJ2-3	-	TRBV19	TGTGCCAGTGGGCAGGGGGGAATTTCAGATACGCAGTATTTT	CASGQGGISDTQYF
-	TRBJ1-1	-	TRBV27	TGTGCCAGCAGTCCCCCGGGAGAGAACACTGAAGCTTTCTTT	CASSPPGENTEAFF
-	TRBJ2-6	-	TRBV6-5	TGTGCCAGCAGCCCAACTCTCTCTGGGGCCAACGTCCTGACTTTC	CASSPTLSGANVLTF
-	TRBJ1-5	few	TRBV7-2	TGTGCCAGCTCGCCCGCGCGGGGTCCAGGTCAGCCCCAGCATTTT	CASSPARGPGQPQHF
TRBD1	TRBJ2-7	-	TRBV7-7	TGTGCTAGCAGCTTAGGGACAGGGCGAAACGAGCAGTACTTC	CASSLGTGRNEQYF
-	TRBJ2-1	once	TRBV29-1	TGCAGCGTTGATTTGGGCTACAATGAGCAGTTCTTC	CSVDLGYNEQFF
TRBD1	TRBJ1-6	-	TRBV30	TGTGCCTGGGCTGCCGTGACAGGGAGGAATTCACCCCTCCACTTT	CAWAAVTGRNSPLHF